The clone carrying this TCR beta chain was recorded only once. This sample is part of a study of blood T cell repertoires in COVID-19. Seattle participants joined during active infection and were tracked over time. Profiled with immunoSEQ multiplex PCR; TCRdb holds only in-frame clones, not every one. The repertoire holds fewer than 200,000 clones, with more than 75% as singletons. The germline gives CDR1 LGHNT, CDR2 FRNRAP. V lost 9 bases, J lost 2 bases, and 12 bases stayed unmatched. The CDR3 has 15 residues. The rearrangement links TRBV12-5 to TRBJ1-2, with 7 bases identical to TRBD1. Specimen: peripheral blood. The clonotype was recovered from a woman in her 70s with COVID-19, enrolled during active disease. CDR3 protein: CARGTEKSENYGYTF. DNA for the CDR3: TGTGCTAGGGGGACAGAAAAATCTGAAAACTATGGCTACACCTTC.